A single sample is the source of the 6 T cell receptor beta chains below, sequenced in a study of blood T cell repertoires in COVID-19. Measured with immunoSEQ multiplex PCR; TCRdb has only the in-frame clones, and not every one. The sample comprises roughly 180,000 clones, 75% to 90% of which are singletons, and 6.5% to 9% rests with the top ten. The sample consisted of peripheral blood. Receptors were obtained from a woman aged 40-49 years with COVID-19, enrolled during active disease.

This clone was observed a single time. J is TRBJ2-7 and V is TRBV7-9; D not certain. CDR3 length: 14 residues. Germline V lookup: CDR1 SEHNR, CDR2 FQNEAQ (reference sequence). With 1 base removed from V and 3 bases from J, the gap between germline ends came to 10 bases. CDR3 coding DNA: TGTGCCAGCAGCTTAGGGGCGTTGGGCTACGAGCAGTACTTC. Translation: CASSLGALGYEQYF.

The rearrangement joins TRBV29-1 to TRBJ1-4, with TRBD1 identical over 9 bases. The CDR3 contains 13 residues. From germline, CDR1 is SQVTM and CDR2 ANQGSEA. Trimming removed 8 bases from V and 7 bases from J; junction bases left unmatched: 8. The CDR3 sequence: CSISGQGSEKLFF. As DNA, the CDR3 is TGCAGCATTTCGGGACAGGGATCTGAAAAACTGTTTTTT.

The chain is built from TRBV7-9 and TRBJ2-3; no firm D call. Trimming shortened V by 3 bases and J by 2 bases, and 15 bases separated the two germline ends. This CDR3 is 16 amino acids long. Per germline, CDR1 SEHNR and CDR2 FQNEAQ (reference sequence). The CDR3, as DNA: TGTGCCAGCAGCTTGGGCTCGAATTCCCTCACAGATACGCAGTATTTT. The encoded protein is CASSLGSNSLTDTQYF.

The chain carries TRBV5-1 and TRBJ2-1; possibly TRBD2 for D (6 bases). This CDR3 region has 17 residues. Trimming pared 0 bases from V and 6 bases from J, leaving 19 bases between. Per the germline V gene, CDR1 is SGHRS and CDR2 is YFSETQ. This CDR3 reads CASSLALLGRRVNEQFF. The CDR3 region has the DNA TGCGCCAGCAGCTTGGCCTTGCTGGGGAGGAGGGTCAATGAGCAGTTCTTC.

The chain combines TRBV6-5 with TRBJ2-7, with D perhaps TRBD2 (6 bases). CDR1 MNHEY and CDR2 SVGAGI come from the germline V gene. Trimming took 7 bases from V and 3 from J, leaving 13 bases between them. The CDR3 runs 13 residues. CDR3 in DNA: TGTGCCAGCAACAGGCCCGGGGGCTACGAGCAGTACTTC. Translating it yields CASNRPGGYEQYF.

V gene TRBV7-9 combines with J gene TRBJ1-5; no firm D call. The germline V gene encodes CDR1 SEHNR and CDR2 FQNEAQ (reference sequence). This CDR3 spans 17 amino acids. Trimming removed 4 bases at V and 2 bases at J, with 18 bases between. This CDR3 reads CASSSPVLADGNQPQHF. CDR3 nucleotide sequence: TGTGCCAGCAGCTCCCCCGTTTTGGCCGATGGCAATCAGCCCCAGCATTTT. The variable domain in full, completed from reference TRBV7-9 and TRBJ1-5, reads DTGVSQNPRHKITKRGQNVTFRCDPISEHNRLYWYRQTLGQGPEFLTYFQNEAQLEKSRLLSDRFSAERPKGSFSTLEIQRTEQGDSAMYLCASSSPVLADGNQPQHFGDGTRLSIL.